Listed below are T cell receptor beta chains from one sample, sequenced in a study of blood T cells in healthy people across ages. One entry per CDR3 protein, called by TCRdb with MiXCR from the 5' RACE reads. This table holds 700,000 to 900,000 distinct CDR3 sequences, around 24% found once. These data were also reused for a study on T cells of mothers and their children.

Sample: blood. The receptors here all came from a boy aged 5-17 years in good health. Each CDR3 is given with its conserved first and last residue. The D gene is left open where the match is weak. Some rows mark clone size as missing; the rest say once, few, many or name a class of expanded clone.

d_call j_call clone_size v_call cdr3_nt cdr3_aa
NA TRBJ2-5 few TRBV11-2 TGTGCCAGCAGCTCAGTACTACTTCAGGCCGCCCAAGAGACCCAGTACTTC CASSSVLLQAAQETQYF
TRBD1 TRBJ1-5 NA TRBV5-6 TGTGCCAGCAGCTTCGGGACAGGGTTTCGGAGCAATCAGCCCCAGCATTTT CASSFGTGFRSNQPQHF
NA TRBJ2-5 NA TRBV27 TGTGCCAGCAGGGGGTGGGAGACCCAGTACTTC CASRGWETQYF
TRBD1 TRBJ2-5 NA TRBV12-3/TRBV12-4 TGTGCCAGCAGCTACTGGGACAGGGCCGGGGAGACCCAGTACTTC CASSYWDRAGETQYF
NA TRBJ2-2 few TRBV20-1 TGCAGTGCTAGAGAATGGGGCTCCGGGGAGCCGTTTTTT CSAREWGSGEPFF
NA TRBJ1-2 NA TRBV12-3/TRBV12-4 TGTGCCAGCAGTCCAGGGGCTGGCTACACCTTC CASSPGAGYTF
TRBD1 TRBJ2-1 once TRBV15 TGTGCCACCAGCAGGCGACAGGGCAATGAGCAGTTCTTC CATSRRQGNEQFF
TRBD1 TRBJ2-5 few TRBV11-2 TGTGCCAGCAGCACAAGGACAGGGGTGAAGACCCAGTACTTC CASSTRTGVKTQYF
NA TRBJ2-5 few TRBV5-1 TGCGCCAACGGGGAGACCCAGTACTTC CANGETQYF
TRBD2 TRBJ2-7 NA TRBV20-1 TGCAGTGCTAGCGATCCCCGGGCGGGAGTCACGTACGAGCAGTACTTC CSASDPRAGVTYEQYF
NA TRBJ2-2 NA TRBV28 TGTGCCAGCAGTTTTCTGACTTACGCCGGGGAGCTGTTTTTT CASSFLTYAGELFF
NA TRBJ2-1 NA TRBV20-1 TGCAGTGCTTCCTACCACAATGAGCAGTTCTTC CSASYHNEQFF